The rows below give T cell receptor beta chains drawn from one sample of a study of Ad26.COV2.S vaccination and SARS-CoV-2 variants. Data came from immunoSEQ multiplex PCR; TCRdb stores just in-frame clones and leaves some out. The data hold roughly 270,000 clones, with more than 70% observed a single time. The sample consisted of peripheral blood, taken in a trial of Ad26.COV2.S vaccine versus placebo. These receptors all stem from a person aged 18-65 years who received the Ad26.COV2.S COVID-19 vaccine or a placebo. CDR3s include the opening cysteine and the closing phenylalanine or tryptophan. The order of the fields is V gene, D gene, clone size, J gene, CDR3 DNA, CDR3 protein. The D gene is left open where the match is weak. Part of the rows lack a size; the others show once, few, many or a class for expanded clones.

TRBV7-2	TRBD1	NA	TRBJ1-2	TGTGCCAGCAGCTCAGAACAGGGGGCGTCGAACTATGGCTACACCTTC	CASSSEQGASNYGYTF
TRBV5-5	NA	NA	TRBJ1-4	TGTGCCAGCAGCTTGGATATATCGCGGATCAATGAAAAACTGTTTTTT	CASSLDISRINEKLFF
TRBV11-2	NA	once	TRBJ2-7	TGTGCCAGCAGCCTCCGCACCGAAATTTGGGGGCAGTACTTC	CASSLRTEIWGQYF
TRBV13	NA	NA	TRBJ1-6	TGTGCCAGCAGCTTAGGGAGTTCACCCCTCCACTTT	CASSLGSSPLHF
TRBV12-3/TRBV12-4	NA	NA	TRBJ2-3	TGTGCCAGCAGTTTGATGGGCACAGATACGCAGTATTTT	CASSLMGTDTQYF
TRBV10-2	NA	many	TRBJ1-3	TGCGCCAGCAGGGACAGTGGCTCTGGAAACACCATATATTTT	CASRDSGSGNTIYF
TRBV5-4	NA	NA	TRBJ2-6	TGTGCCAGCAATTGGGGCAGGGGTCCTGGGGCCAACGTCCTGACTTTC	CASNWGRGPGANVLTF
TRBV4-1	NA	few	TRBJ1-2	TGCGCCAGCAGCCAAATAAACAGGAGAACCCCCTATGGCTACACCTTC	CASSQINRRTPYGYTF
TRBV30	NA	NA	TRBJ1-4	TGTGCCTGGACAGGGCGGAATGAAAAACTGTTTTTT	CAWTGRNEKLFF
TRBV4-1	NA	NA	TRBJ1-2	TGCGCCAGCAGCCAAGACAGGGGTACAAATACTAACTATGGCTACACCTTC	CASSQDRGTNTNYGYTF
TRBV11-2	NA	NA	TRBJ1-5	TGTGCCAGCAGCTGGGACGGGTTCGATCAGCCCCAGCATTTT	CASSWDGFDQPQHF
TRBV20-1	NA	NA	TRBJ2-4	TGCAGTGCTAGAAGTGACATTCAGTACTTC	CSARSDIQYF
TRBV6-5	TRBD1	NA	TRBJ2-4	TGTGCCACCCACAGGGGTGCGGACATTCAGTACTTC	CATHRGADIQYF
TRBV18	NA	NA	TRBJ2-7	TGTGCCAGCTCACCGGAAGGGTCCTACGAGCAGTACTTC	CASSPEGSYEQYF
TRBV9	TRBD2	NA	TRBJ2-3	TGTGCCAGCAGCGTAGGGGCTAGCGGATTCACAGATACGCAGTATTTT	CASSVGASGFTDTQYF